This T cell receptor beta chain was captured in a study of OX40 agonist ivuxolimab in advanced cancers. Study-wide results and limits: Some patients without response likewise showed low normalized clonal expansion.

V trimming: 5 bases; J trimming: 8 bases; junction bases outside the gene matches: 3. Germline V gives CDR1 SNHLY, CDR2 FYNNEI. This CDR3 has 12 residues. Of note for this clone: Its specificity is unknown.

Clones were read by immunoSEQ multiplex PCR, and TCRdb kept only the in-frame ones, dropping some. Among approximately 98,000 clones listed, about four fifths were seen once. Sample: CD4+ or CD8+ T cells sorted from blood, taken in a trial of the OX40 agonist ivuxolimab. V is TRBV2 and J is TRBJ2-1; 7 bases are shared with TRBD1. The clonotype comes from an adult with an advanced solid tumor such as melanoma, head and neck, liver or kidney cancer. CDR3 sequence: CASSTGVHEQFF. The CDR3 bases are TGTGCCAGCAGTACAGGGGTCCATGAGCAGTTCTTC.